The 26 T cell receptor beta chains below all came from one sample that was sequenced in a study of CD8 T cells in ankylosing spondylitis. TCRdb reanalysed the 5' RACE reads using MiXCR and keeps one entry per CDR3 protein. Found here are about 250,000 distinct CDR3 sequences, 8% to 11% of them singletons; the top ten hold less than 3%. Sequenced input: blood, either unsorted or a sorted T cell fraction (not recorded which). The receptor set was obtained from a male donor with ankylosing spondylitis or in good health (not recorded which).

The CDR3 DNA reads as TGTGCCAGCAGAGACAGCCAGATTAAAAACATTCAGTACTTC. Protein: CASRDSQIKNIQYF. V usage is TRBV6-1 and J usage is TRBJ2-4; tentative D call: TRBD1 (5 bases). Germline-derived CDR1 and CDR2 are MNHNS and SASEGT. The CDR3 sequence is 14 residues long. Trimming pared 6 bases from V and 4 bases from J, leaving 13 bases between.

This clonotype occurred a few times. V usage is TRBV5-1 and J usage is TRBJ1-1; D perhaps matches TRBD1 (5 bases). This CDR3 region has 14 residues. CDR1 SGHRS and CDR2 YFSETQ come from the germline V gene. V lost 4 bases, J lost 4 bases, and 14 bases lay in between. CDR3 in DNA: TGCGCCAGCAGCGGGGGAGTACTTCGCACTGAAGCTTTCTTT. This encodes CASSGGVLRTEAFF.

At least ten counts were recorded for this clonotype. The CDR3 sequence: CASSVVGIWTEAFF. CDR3 nucleotides: TGTGCCAGCAGCGTAGTCGGTATATGGACTGAAGCTTTCTTT. The chain employs TRBV9 and TRBJ1-1; D is unclear. Trimming removed 0 bases at V and 5 bases at J, with 11 bases between. From germline, CDR1 is SGDLS and CDR2 YYNGEE. CDR3 length equals 14 residues.

This chain connects TRBV2 to TRBJ1-5; D is unclear. The CDR3 covers 15 residues. Trimming took 2 bases from V and 0 from J, leaving 8 bases between them. Germline CDR1 is SNHLY and CDR2 is FYNNEI. DNA of the CDR3: TGTGCCAGCAGTGAATCTGGTGATAGCAATCAGCCCCAGCATTTT. Translated, it gives CASSESGDSNQPQHF.

The chain recombines TRBV6-1 with TRBJ1-2, with 7 positions matching TRBD1. This CDR3 contains 17 residues. Germline lookup yields CDR1 MNHNS and CDR2 SASEGT. The V and J ends lost 1 base and 8 bases, in that order; junction bases with no gene match: 16. CDR3 residues: CASSEGAGTDTSRGYTF. DNA for the CDR3: TGTGCCAGCAGTGAAGGGGCTGGGACAGATACTTCTCGCGGCTACACCTTC.

This clonotype has at least ten counts. V usage is TRBV5-5 and J usage is TRBJ2-7, with a possible D match to TRBD2 (5 bases). CDR3 length: 13 amino acids. V lost 2 bases and J lost 2, with 8 bases in between. Germline CDR1 SGHKS, CDR2 YYEKEE (reference sequence). The CDR3 DNA reads as TGTGCCAGCAGCTTCGGAGGAGCCTACGAGCAGTACTTC. Translation gives CASSFGGAYEQYF.

The table lists this clonotype with many counts. The rearrangement links TRBV6-5 to TRBJ2-1; tentatively, D is TRBD2 (6 bases). CDR1 is MNHEY and CDR2 is SVGAGI in the germline V gene. V lost 1 base and J 7 bases, leaving 20 bases between the germline ends. The CDR3 has 17 amino acids. DNA for the CDR3: TGTGCCAGCAGTTACTTCCAAGGAGGGCCACTCAGGAATGAGCAGTTCTTC. Translating gives CASSYFQGGPLRNEQFF.

This clonotype was detected many times. The chain recombines TRBV12-3 or TRBV12-4 with TRBJ1-2; TRBD1 might be the D (5 bases). The CDR3 totals 13 residues. Deletions cut 3 bases from V and 6 bases from J, with 11 bases between. Here the CDR3 DNA reads TGTGCCAGCAGTTTGGGGCAAGGGGATGGCTACACCTTC. This sequence encodes CASSLGQGDGYTF.

The table lists this clonotype with many counts. V is TRBV2 and J is TRBJ1-5; D call uncertain. From germline, CDR1 is SNHLY and CDR2 FYNNEI. V lost 11 bases and J 1 base, leaving 15 bases between the germline ends. The CDR3 loop spans 14 amino acids. The chain's CDR3 is CAGQAAGSNQPQHF. The CDR3, as DNA: TGTGCCGGCCAGGCGGCGGGAAGCAATCAGCCCCAGCATTTT.

This clonotype occurred many times. The rearrangement uses TRBV5-6 and TRBJ2-2; 8 bases are a match to TRBD2. The germline gives CDR1 SGHDT, CDR2 YYEEEE. The CDR3 runs 16 residues. V lost 3 bases, J lost 5 bases, and 9 bases stayed unmatched. CDR3 loop: CASSWTVQRETGELFF. CDR3 nucleotides: TGTGCCAGCAGCTGGACGGTCCAGCGGGAGACCGGGGAGCTGTTTTTT.

This clonotype came up many times. V is TRBV7-2 and J is TRBJ2-2; 7 nucleotides align to TRBD2. The junction had 6 bases not matched to a gene; V was cut back by 5 bases and J by 3 bases. Germline V gives CDR1 SGHTA, CDR2 FQGNSA. The CDR3 length is 15 residues. The CDR3 spells CASSLTLADTGELFF. The CDR3 DNA is TGTGCCAGCAGCCTCACCCTAGCGGACACCGGGGAGCTGTTTTTT.

This clonotype occurred many times. V gene TRBV4-2 combines with J gene TRBJ2-5; 10 nucleotides agree with TRBD2. Germline V gene sequence: CDR1 LGHNA, CDR2 YNFKEQ. The CDR3 has 17 residues. With V trimmed by 0 bases and J by 4 bases, 8 bases remained unmatched. CDR3 DNA: TGTGCCAGCAGCCAAGATCATCGGTCTAGCGGGGGAGAGACCCAGTACTTC. Encoded protein: CASSQDHRSSGGETQYF.

This clonotype has at least ten counts. V and J are TRBV5-6 and TRBJ2-7, with TRBD2 identical over 9 bases. This CDR3 spans 13 amino acids. Trimming took 4 bases from V and 4 from J; bases not matched to a gene: 3. Looked up from germline, CDR1 is SGHDT and CDR2 is YYEEEE. CDR3 nucleotides: TGTGCCAGCAGCCGACTAGCGGATTACGAGCAGTACTTC. As protein: CASSRLADYEQYF. Looking up the rest from reference TRBV5-6 and TRBJ2-7 gives the full variable domain: DAGVTQSPTHLIKTRGQQVTLRCSPKSGHDTVSWYQQALGQGPQFIFQYYEEEERQRGNFPDRFSGHQFPNYSSELNVNALLLGDSALYLCASSRLADYEQYFGPGTRLTVT.

The genes are TRBV11-2 and TRBJ2-7, with no clear D. CDR1 is SGHAT and CDR2 is FQNNGV in the germline V gene. V was cut by 0 bases and J by 7 bases, with 4 bases left in between. The CDR3 loop spans 11 amino acids. The CDR3 region is CASSLDIEQYF. The CDR3 DNA reads TGTGCCAGCAGCTTAGATATAGAGCAGTACTTC.

This clonotype was counted at least ten times. This chain joins TRBV27 and TRBJ2-5; 8 bases fit TRBD1. The V gene's germline CDR1 is MNHEY and CDR2 SMNVEV (reference sequence). The trim removed 2 bases at V and 4 bases at J, leaving 9 bases unmatched. The CDR3 has 16 residues. The CDR3: CASSLLADRGRETQYF. CDR3 coding DNA: TGTGCCAGCAGTTTACTAGCCGACAGGGGACGAGAGACCCAGTACTTC.

This clonotype was seen many times. This rearrangement joins TRBV3-1 to TRBJ2-3; D is ambiguous. CDR3 length: 16 residues. Germline V gene sequence: CDR1 LGHDT, CDR2 YNNKEL (reference sequence). V was shortened by 0 bases and J by 2 bases, with 12 bases between the two germline ends. DNA of the CDR3: TGTGCCAGCAGCCAAGAGATCGCGGTAATCACAGATACGCAGTATTTT. This translates into CASSQEIAVITDTQYF.

In this sample, this clonotype turned up many times. CDR3 nucleotides: TGTGCCAGCAGAGGAGGATTATACAATGAGCAGTTCTTC. Translation gives CASRGGLYNEQFF. The chain links TRBV2 to TRBJ2-1; D possibly corresponds to TRBD2 (5 bases). The CDR3 is made up of 13 amino acids. Germline assignment: CDR1 SNHLY and CDR2 FYNNEI. Trimming took off 6 bases at V and 4 bases at J, with 10 bases between the two ends. Based on the CDR3 plus reference TRBV2 and TRBJ2-1, the full variable domain is EPEVTQTPSHQVTQMGQEVILRCVPISNHLYFYWYRQILGQKVEFLVSFYNNEISEKSEIFDDQFSVERPDGSNFTLKIRSTKLEDSAMYFCASRGGLYNEQFFGPGTRLTVL.

Only a few counts were recorded for this clonotype. V gene TRBV4-1 combines with J gene TRBJ2-1; no firm D call. CDR1 is MGHRA, CDR2 YSYEKL, per germline. The CDR3 runs 13 residues. The V gene lost 1 base and the J gene lost 12 bases, with 13 bases spanning the gap. Here the CDR3 reads CASSQVSREVQFF. CDR3 DNA: TGCGCCAGCAGCCAAGTGTCCCGCGAGGTGCAGTTCTTC.

In this sample, this clonotype turned up many times. J is TRBJ1-1 and V is TRBV20-1, with TRBD1 matching 7 bases. The V gene's germline CDR1 is DFQATT and CDR2 SNEGSKA (reference sequence). Losses at the gene ends were 2 bases for V and 0 bases for J; bases not matched to a gene: 6. The CDR3 is 15 residues long. The CDR3: CSARSGTAMNTEAFF. In nucleotides, the CDR3 is TGCAGTGCTAGATCCGGGACAGCAATGAACACTGAAGCTTTCTTT.

This clonotype appeared many times. The chain has TRBV6-1 and TRBJ1-5, with TRBD1 matching 12 bases. The CDR3 totals 16 residues. Trimming removed 5 bases from V and 7 bases from J; junction bases left unmatched: 9. Germline CDR1 is MNHNS and CDR2 is SASEGT. The CDR3 loop reads CASSTPGQGAGQPQHF. CDR3 nucleotides: TGTGCCAGCAGTACCCCGGGACAGGGGGCAGGACAGCCCCAGCATTTT.

The chain has TRBV5-1 and TRBJ1-2; a weak D match, TRBD1 (5 bases). This CDR3 has 14 amino acids. Germline loops: CDR1 SGHRS, CDR2 YFSETQ. The germline V and J ends were trimmed by 4 bases and 1 base, with 11 bases remaining between them. The CDR3 bases are TGCGCCAGCAGCCATCCGGGGGATAACTATGGCTACACCTTC. Residues: CASSHPGDNYGYTF.

This clonotype was found many times. The genes are TRBV12-3 or TRBV12-4 and TRBJ2-1; TRBD2 agrees at 12 bases. Trimming cost V 6 bases and J 9 bases; bases outside gene matches: 9. This CDR3 has 15 residues. The CDR3 nucleotides are TGTGCCAGCAGCCGGACTAGCGGGACGGTCCGTGAGCAGTTCTTC. Translation gives CASSRTSGTVREQFF.

Concerning this clonotype itself: A read error is possible here, since a much larger clone lies one base away. V and J are TRBV10-3 and TRBJ1-4, with D unresolved. CDR3 length: 13 residues. The germline V gene encodes CDR1 ENHRY and CDR2 SYGVKD. The CDR3 coding sequence is TGTGTCATCAGTGAGTCGGGAGGACGCCAACTGTTTTTT. Its protein is CVISESGGRQLFF.

About this clonotype itself: A read error may be the cause here, since a much bigger clone is one base away. The chain links TRBV7-2 to TRBJ1-1; maybe TRBD1 (6 bases). Germline lookup yields CDR1 SGHTA and CDR2 FQGNSA. The CDR3 contains 15 residues. Trimming left V 1 base short and J 11 bases short, with 20 bases between. The chain's CDR3 is CASSLVTGAVAAAFF. The CDR3 bases are TGTGCCAGCAGCTTAGTGACGGGGGCGGTTGCGGCGGCTTTCTTT.

This clonotype was found once. CDR3 DNA: TGTGCCAGCTCACCACCCGGCGGCGCATGGCTGAACACTGAAGCTTTCTTT. It encodes CASSPPGGAWLNTEAFF. The genes are TRBV18 and TRBJ1-1; D gene unclear. CDR3 length: 17 amino acids. Germline V gives CDR1 KGHSH, CDR2 LQKENI. V lost 0 bases and J lost 0, with 14 bases in between.

The CDR3 loop reads CAWSPATAIPFRGTDTQYF. CDR3 bases: TGTGCCTGGAGTCCCGCGACAGCTATTCCATTTCGGGGGACAGATACGCAGTATTTT. The chain links TRBV30 to TRBJ2-3; D perhaps matches TRBD2 (6 bases). The CDR3 totals 19 residues. Germline-derived CDR1 and CDR2 are GTSNPN and SVGIG (reference sequence). Between the trimmed V and J ends, which lost 2 bases and 3 bases, there was a span of 27 bases.